This TCR beta chain was observed in a study of tumor-infiltrating lymphocytes in localized non-small cell lung cancer. The study's findings and limits: Technical variation could not be separated from intratumor heterogeneity here. Higher tumor T cell infiltration than in uninvolved lung was supported by TCRbeta sequencing.

Sequenced by immunoSEQ multiplex PCR; TCRdb stores in-frame clones only, minus some. In the table there are about 18,000 clones, 73% of which are singletons. Per the germline V gene, CDR1 is SNHLY and CDR2 is FYNNEI. After removal of 2 bases from V and 10 bases from J, the junction contained 8 bases not matched to a gene. CDR3 length: 13 amino acids. This clone came up once. What it binds is unknown. This receptor was identified in a human donor with non-small cell lung cancer. The chain links TRBV2 to TRBJ2-7; 7 bases line up with TRBD1. Sequencing input: lung tumor tissue. DNA of the CDR3: TGTGCCAGCAGTGAAAGAGACAGGGCGTCACAGTACTTC. Its translation is CASSERDRASQYF.